This TCR beta chain was documented in a study of blood T cell repertoires in COVID-19. Study-wide context: The United States, Italy and Spain provided the acute and convalescent COVID-19 samples. The analysed material was cDNA or gDNA that came from T cells, B-cell-depleted T cells, or PBMCs.

This clone appeared a few times. The germline V and J ends were trimmed by 8 bases and 0 bases, with 16 bases remaining between them. Germline V CDR1 and CDR2: MNHEY, SMNVEV (reference sequence). CDR3 length: 16 residues. Original data processing: It was from reference gene primer amplification that nucleated cell counts were estimated. Generated by immunoSEQ multiplex PCR, the TCRdb table keeps only in-frame clones and is missing some. The DNA was the basis for D and trimming; V, J and clone size are from that table. The sample shows 30,000 to 50,000 clones, around 84% of them seen only once. The sequence came from a man aged 45-60 years with active or convalescent COVID-19. V and J are TRBV27 and TRBJ2-2; possible D gene TRBD1, 5 bases. Material for sequencing was peripheral blood. This chain's CDR3 is CASHTQGVPNTGELFF. For the CDR3, the DNA is TGTGCCAGCCATACCCAAGGGGTTCCGAACACCGGGGAGCTGTTTTTT.